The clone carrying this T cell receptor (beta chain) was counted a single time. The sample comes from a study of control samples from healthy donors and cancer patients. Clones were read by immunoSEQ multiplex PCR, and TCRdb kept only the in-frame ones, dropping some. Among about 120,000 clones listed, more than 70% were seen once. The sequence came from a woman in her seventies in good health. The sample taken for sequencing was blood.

The CDR3 coding sequence is TGCGCCAGCAGCCCCAATAGCGGGGGGGCCGGGAATGAGCAGTTCTTC. It specifies CASSPNSGGAGNEQFF. The rearrangement uses TRBV5-1 and TRBJ2-1, with TRBD2 matching over 11 bases. The junction had 10 bases not matched to a gene; V was cut back by 4 bases and J by 7 bases. CDR1 and CDR2 from the germline V gene are SGHRS and YFSETQ. This CDR3 has 16 amino acids.